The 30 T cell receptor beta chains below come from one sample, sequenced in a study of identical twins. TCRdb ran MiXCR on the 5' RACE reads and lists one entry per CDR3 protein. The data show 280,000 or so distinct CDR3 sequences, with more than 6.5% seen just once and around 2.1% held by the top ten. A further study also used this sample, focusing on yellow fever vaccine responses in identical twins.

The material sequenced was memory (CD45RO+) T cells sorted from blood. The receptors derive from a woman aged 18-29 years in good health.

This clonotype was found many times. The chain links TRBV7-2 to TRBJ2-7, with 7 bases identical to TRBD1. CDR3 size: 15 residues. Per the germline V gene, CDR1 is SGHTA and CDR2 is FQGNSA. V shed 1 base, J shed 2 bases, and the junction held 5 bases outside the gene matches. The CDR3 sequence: CASSLGAGGAYEQYV. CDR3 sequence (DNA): TGTGCCAGCAGCTTAGGGGCAGGGGGTGCCTACGAGCAGTACGTC.

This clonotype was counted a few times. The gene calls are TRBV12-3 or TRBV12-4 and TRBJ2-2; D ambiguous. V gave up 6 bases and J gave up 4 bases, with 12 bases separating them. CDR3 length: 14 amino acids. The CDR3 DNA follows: TGTGCCAGCAGGCTTCCTTATGGCACCGGGGAGCTGTTTTTT. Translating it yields CASRLPYGTGELFF.

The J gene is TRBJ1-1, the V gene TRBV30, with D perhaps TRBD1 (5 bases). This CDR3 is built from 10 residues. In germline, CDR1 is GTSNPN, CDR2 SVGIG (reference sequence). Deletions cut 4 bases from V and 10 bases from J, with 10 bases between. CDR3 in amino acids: CAWTGVRAFF. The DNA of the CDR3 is TGTGCCTGGACGGGGGTGAGAGCTTTCTTT.

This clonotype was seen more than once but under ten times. CDR3 nucleotides: TGTGCCAGTAGTTCGCCGCGGACTAGCGGGAGGCCAACGCAGTTCTTC. Amino acids: CASSSPRTSGRPTQFF. The chain combines TRBV19 with TRBJ2-1, with 14 bases identical to TRBD2. Germline V lookup: CDR1 LNHDA, CDR2 SQIVND (reference sequence). The CDR3 spans 16 residues. The junction had 12 bases not matched to a gene; V was cut back by 5 bases and J by 12 bases. Using reference TRBV19 and TRBJ2-1 for the parts outside the CDR3, the full variable domain is DGGITQSPKYLFRKEGQNVTLSCEQNLNHDAMYWYRQDPGQGLRLIYYSQIVNDFQKGDIAEGYSVSREKKESFPLTVTSAQKNPTAFYLCASSSPRTSGRPTQFFGPGTRLTVL.

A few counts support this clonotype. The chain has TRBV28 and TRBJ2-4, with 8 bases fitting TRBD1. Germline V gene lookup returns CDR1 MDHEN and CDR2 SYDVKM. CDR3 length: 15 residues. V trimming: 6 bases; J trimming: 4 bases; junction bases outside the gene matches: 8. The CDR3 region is CASRTQGAGKNIQYF. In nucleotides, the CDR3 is TGTGCCAGCAGGACTCAGGGGGCAGGGAAAAACATTCAGTACTTC.

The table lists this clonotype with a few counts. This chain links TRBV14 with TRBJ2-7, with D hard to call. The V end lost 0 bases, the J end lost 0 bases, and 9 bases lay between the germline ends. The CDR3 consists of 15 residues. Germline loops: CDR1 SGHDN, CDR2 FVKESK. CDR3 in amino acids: CASSQDRRSSYEQYF. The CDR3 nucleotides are TGTGCCAGCAGCCAAGATAGGAGATCCTCCTACGAGCAGTACTTC.

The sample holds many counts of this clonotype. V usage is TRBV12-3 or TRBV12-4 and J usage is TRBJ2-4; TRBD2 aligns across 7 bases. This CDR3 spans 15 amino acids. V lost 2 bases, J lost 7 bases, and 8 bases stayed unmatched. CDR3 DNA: TGTGCCAGCAGTTTATCCCACCTCGGGGGGAACATTCAGTACTTC. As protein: CASSLSHLGGNIQYF.

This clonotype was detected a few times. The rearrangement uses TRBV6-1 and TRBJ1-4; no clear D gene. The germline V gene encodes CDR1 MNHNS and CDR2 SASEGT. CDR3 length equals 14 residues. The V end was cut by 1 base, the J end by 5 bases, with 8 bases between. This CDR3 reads CASSEGRGNEKLFF. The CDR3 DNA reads TGTGCCAGCAGTGAAGGGCGGGGAAATGAAAAACTGTTTTTT.

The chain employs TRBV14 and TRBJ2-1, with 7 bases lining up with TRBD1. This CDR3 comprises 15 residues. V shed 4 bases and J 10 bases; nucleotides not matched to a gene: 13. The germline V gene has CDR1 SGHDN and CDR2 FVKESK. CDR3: CASSPWTGRDPEQFF. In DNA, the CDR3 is TGTGCCAGCAGCCCGTGGACAGGTCGGGACCCCGAGCAGTTCTTC. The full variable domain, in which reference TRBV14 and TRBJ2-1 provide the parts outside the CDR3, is EAGVTQFPSHSVIEKGQTVTLRCDPISGHDNLYWYRRVMGKEIKFLLHFVKESKQDESGMPNNRFLAERTGGTYSTLKVQPAELEDSGVYFCASSPWTGRDPEQFFGPGTRLTVL.

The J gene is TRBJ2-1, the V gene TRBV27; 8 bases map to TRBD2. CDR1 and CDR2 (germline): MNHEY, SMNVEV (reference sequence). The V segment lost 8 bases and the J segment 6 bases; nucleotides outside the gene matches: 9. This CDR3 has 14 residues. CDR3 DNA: TGTGCCAGCTACCGGAACGGGGGGGCCAATGAGCAGTTCTTC. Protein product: CASYRNGGANEQFF.

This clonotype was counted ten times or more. Here the CDR3 reads CASSLRVSQNYGYTF. The CDR3 DNA follows: TGTGCCAGCAGCCTCAGGGTTTCCCAGAACTATGGCTACACCTTC. The chain is built from TRBV12-3 or TRBV12-4 and TRBJ1-2, with D possibly matching TRBD1 (5 bases). Trimming removed 6 bases at V and 2 bases at J, with 16 bases between. CDR3 length equals 15 residues.

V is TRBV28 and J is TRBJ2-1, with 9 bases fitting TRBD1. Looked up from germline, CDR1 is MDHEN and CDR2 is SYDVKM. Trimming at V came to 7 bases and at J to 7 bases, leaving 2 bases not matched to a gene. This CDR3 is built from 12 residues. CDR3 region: CASTGQGNEQFF. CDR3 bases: TGTGCCAGCACCGGACAGGGGAATGAGCAGTTCTTC.

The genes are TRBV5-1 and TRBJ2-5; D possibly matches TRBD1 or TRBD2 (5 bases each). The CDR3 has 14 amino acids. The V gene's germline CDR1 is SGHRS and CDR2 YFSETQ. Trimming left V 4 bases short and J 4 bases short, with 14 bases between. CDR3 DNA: TGCGCCAGCAGCCAAGGGACCCAGAGAGAGACCCAGTACTTC. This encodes CASSQGTQRETQYF.

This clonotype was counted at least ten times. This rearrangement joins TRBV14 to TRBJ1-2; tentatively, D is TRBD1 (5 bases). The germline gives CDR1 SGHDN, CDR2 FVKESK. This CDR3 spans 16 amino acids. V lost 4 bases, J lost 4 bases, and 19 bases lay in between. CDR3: CASSPIVGAPGYGYTF. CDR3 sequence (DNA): TGTGCCAGCAGCCCGATAGTAGGGGCACCCGGCTATGGCTACACCTTC.

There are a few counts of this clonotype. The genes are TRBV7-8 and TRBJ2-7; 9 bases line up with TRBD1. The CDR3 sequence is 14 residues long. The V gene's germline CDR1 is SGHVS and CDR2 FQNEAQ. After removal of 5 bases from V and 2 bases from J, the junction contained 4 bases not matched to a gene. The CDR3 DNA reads TGTGCCAGCAGCACCCGGACAGGGGCCTACGAGCAGTACGTC. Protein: CASSTRTGAYEQYV.

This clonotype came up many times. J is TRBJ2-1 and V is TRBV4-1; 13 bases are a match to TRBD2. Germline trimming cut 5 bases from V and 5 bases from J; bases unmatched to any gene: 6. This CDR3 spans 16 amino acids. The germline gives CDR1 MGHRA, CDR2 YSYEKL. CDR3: CASSSRLAGGHNEQFF. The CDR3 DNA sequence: TGCGCCAGCAGCTCCCGACTAGCGGGAGGCCACAATGAGCAGTTCTTC.

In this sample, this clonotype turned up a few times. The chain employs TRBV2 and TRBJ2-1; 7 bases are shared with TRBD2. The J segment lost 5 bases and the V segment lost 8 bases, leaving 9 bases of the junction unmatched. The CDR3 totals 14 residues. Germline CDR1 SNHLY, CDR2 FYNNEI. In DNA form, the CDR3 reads TGTGCCAGCGCGATTACCGGGACTAACAATGAGCAGTTCTTC. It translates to CASAITGTNNEQFF.

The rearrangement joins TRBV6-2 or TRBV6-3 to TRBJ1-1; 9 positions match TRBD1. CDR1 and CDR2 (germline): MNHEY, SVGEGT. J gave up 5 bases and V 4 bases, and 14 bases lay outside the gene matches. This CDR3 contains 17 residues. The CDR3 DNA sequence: TGTGCCAGCAGTTCCGCCGGGACAGGGCGGTCTGATACTGAAGCTTTCTTT. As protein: CASSSAGTGRSDTEAFF.

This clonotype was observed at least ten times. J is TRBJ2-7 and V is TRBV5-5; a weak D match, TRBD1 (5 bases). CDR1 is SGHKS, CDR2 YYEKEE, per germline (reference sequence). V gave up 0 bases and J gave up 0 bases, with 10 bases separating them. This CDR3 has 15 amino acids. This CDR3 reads CASSLAGHYSYEQYV. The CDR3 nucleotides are TGTGCCAGCAGCTTGGCCGGACACTACTCCTACGAGCAGTACGTC.

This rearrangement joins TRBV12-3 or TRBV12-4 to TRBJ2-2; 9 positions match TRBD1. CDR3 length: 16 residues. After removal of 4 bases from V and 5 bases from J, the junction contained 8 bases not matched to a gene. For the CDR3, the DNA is TGTGCCAGCAGTTCAACAGGGGGCGGGGGTACCGGGGAGCTGTTTTTT. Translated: CASSSTGGGGTGELFF.

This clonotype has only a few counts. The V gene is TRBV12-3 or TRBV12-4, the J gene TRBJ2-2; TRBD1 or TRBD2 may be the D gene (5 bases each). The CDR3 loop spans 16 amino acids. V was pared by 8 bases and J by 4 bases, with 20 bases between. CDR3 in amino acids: CASALGVGASTGELFF. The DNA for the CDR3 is TGTGCCAGCGCCCTCGGGGTAGGGGCGAGCACCGGGGAGCTGTTTTTT.

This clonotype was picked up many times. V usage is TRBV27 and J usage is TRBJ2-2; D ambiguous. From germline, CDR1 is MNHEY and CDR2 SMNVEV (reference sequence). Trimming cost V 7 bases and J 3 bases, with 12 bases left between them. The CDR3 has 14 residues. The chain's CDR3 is CASTPREYTGELFF. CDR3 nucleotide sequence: TGTGCCAGCACCCCCAGAGAGTACACCGGGGAGCTGTTTTTT.

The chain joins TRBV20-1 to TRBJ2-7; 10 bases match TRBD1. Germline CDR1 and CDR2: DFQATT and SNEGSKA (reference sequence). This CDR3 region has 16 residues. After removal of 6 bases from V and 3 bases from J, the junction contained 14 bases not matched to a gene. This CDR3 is CSATRLEGQGIYEQYF. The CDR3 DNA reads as TGCAGTGCCACACGATTAGAGGGACAGGGGATCTACGAGCAGTACTTC.

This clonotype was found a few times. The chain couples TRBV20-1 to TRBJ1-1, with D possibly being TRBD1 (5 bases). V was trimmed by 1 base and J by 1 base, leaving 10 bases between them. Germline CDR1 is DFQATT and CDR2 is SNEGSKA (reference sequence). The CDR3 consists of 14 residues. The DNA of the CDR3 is TGCAGTGCTAGAGCGGGGCGGCAGAACACTGAAGCTTTCTTT. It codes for CSARAGRQNTEAFF.

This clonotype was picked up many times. CDR3 sequence reads: CASSLVAANTGELFF. DNA for the CDR3: TGTGCCAGCAGTTTGGTGGCGGCGAACACCGGGGAGCTGTTTTTT. The V call is TRBV12-3 or TRBV12-4, the J call TRBJ2-2, with unresolved D. The germline V and J ends were trimmed by 3 bases and 0 bases, with 8 bases remaining between them. CDR3 size: 15 residues.

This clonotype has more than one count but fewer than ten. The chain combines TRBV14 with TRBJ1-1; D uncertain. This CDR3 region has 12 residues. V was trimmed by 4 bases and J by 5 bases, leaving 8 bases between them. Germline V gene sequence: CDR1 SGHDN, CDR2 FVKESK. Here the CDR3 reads CASSRWGTEAFF. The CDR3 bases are TGTGCCAGCAGCCGTTGGGGTACTGAAGCTTTCTTT.

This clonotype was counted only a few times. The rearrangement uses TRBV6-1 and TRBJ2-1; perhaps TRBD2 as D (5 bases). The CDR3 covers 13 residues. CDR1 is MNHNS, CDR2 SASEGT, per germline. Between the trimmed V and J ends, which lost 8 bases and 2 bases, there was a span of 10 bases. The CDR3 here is CASGSHPYNEQFF. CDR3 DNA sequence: TGTGCCAGCGGGAGTCACCCCTACAATGAGCAGTTCTTC.

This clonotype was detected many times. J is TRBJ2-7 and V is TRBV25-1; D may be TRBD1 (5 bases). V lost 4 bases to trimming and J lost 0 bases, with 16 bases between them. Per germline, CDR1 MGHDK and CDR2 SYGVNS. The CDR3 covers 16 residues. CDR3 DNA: TGTGCCAGCAGTGGGGGATCAAGGGGATTCTCCTACGAGCAGTACTTC. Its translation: CASSGGSRGFSYEQYF.

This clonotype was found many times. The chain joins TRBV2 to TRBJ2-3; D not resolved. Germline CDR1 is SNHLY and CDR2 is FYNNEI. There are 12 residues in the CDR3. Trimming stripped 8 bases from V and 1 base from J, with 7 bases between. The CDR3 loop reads CASVYGTDTQYF. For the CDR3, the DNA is TGTGCCAGCGTATACGGCACAGATACGCAGTATTTT.

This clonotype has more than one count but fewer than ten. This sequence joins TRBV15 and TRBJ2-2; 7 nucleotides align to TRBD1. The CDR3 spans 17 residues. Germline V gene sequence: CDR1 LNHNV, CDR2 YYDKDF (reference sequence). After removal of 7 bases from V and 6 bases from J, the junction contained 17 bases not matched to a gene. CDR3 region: CATKAGTVGVYAGELFF. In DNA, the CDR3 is TGTGCCACCAAAGCCGGGACAGTAGGTGTTTATGCCGGGGAGCTGTTTTTT.